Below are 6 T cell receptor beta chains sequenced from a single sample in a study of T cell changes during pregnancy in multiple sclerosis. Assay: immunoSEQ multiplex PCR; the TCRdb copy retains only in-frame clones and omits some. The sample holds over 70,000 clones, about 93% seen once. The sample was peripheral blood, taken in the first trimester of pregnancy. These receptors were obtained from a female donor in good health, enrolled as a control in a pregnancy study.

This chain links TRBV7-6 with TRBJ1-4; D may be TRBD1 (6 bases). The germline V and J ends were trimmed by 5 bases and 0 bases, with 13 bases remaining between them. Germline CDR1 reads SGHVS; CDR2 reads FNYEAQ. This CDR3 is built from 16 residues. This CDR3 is CASSPTPGATNEKLFF. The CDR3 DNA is TGTGCCAGCAGCCCCACTCCAGGGGCAACTAATGAAAAACTGTTTTTT. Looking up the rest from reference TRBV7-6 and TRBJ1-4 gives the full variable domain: GAGVSQSPRYKVTKRGQDVALRCDPISGHVSLYWYRQALGQGPEFLTYFNYEAQQDKSGLPNDRFSAERPEGSISTLTIQRTEQRDSAMYRCASSPTPGATNEKLFFGSGTQLSVL.

CDR3 in DNA: TGTGCCAGCAGCGCGCTAGCGGGACCCCCTTACAATGAGCAGTTCTTC. As protein: CASSALAGPPYNEQFF. The gene calls are TRBV7-8 and TRBJ2-1; 9 bases agree with TRBD2. Germline values: CDR1 SGHVS, CDR2 FQNEAQ. This CDR3 has 16 amino acids. With V trimmed by 5 bases and J by 4 bases, 9 bases remained unmatched.

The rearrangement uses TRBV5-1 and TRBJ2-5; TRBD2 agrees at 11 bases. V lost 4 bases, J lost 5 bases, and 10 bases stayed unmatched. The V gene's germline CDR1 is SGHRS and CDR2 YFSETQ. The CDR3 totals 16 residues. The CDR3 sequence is CASSTGLAEGGETQYF. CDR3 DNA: TGCGCCAGCAGCACGGGACTAGCGGAGGGGGGGGAGACCCAGTACTTC.

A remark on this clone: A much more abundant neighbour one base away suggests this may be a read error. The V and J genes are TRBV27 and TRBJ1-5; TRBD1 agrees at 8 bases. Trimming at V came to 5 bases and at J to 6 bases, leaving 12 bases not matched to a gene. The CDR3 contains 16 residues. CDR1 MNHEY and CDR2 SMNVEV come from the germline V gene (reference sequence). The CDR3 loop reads CASSPQTGEKGQPQHF. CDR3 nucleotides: TGTGCCAGCAGTCCTCAGACAGGGGAGAAGGGTCAGCCCCAGCATTTT.

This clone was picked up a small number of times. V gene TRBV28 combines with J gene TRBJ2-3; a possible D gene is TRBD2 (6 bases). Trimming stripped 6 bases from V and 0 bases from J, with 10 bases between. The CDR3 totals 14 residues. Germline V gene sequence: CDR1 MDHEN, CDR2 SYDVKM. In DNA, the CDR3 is TGTGCCAGCAGGGAGGGAACTAGCACAGATACGCAGTATTTT. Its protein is CASREGTSTDTQYF. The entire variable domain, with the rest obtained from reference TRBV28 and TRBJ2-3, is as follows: DVKVTQSSRYLVKRTGEKVFLECVQDMDHENMFWYRQDPGLGLRLIYFSYDVKMKEKGDIPEGYSVSREKKERFSLILESASTNQTSMYLCASREGTSTDTQYFGPGTRLTVL.

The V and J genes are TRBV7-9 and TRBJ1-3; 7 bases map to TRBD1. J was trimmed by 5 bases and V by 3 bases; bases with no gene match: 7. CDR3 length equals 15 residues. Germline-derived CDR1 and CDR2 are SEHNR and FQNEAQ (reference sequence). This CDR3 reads CASSFSGGNRNTIYF. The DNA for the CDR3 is TGTGCCAGCAGCTTCTCAGGGGGTAACAGAAACACCATATATTTT.